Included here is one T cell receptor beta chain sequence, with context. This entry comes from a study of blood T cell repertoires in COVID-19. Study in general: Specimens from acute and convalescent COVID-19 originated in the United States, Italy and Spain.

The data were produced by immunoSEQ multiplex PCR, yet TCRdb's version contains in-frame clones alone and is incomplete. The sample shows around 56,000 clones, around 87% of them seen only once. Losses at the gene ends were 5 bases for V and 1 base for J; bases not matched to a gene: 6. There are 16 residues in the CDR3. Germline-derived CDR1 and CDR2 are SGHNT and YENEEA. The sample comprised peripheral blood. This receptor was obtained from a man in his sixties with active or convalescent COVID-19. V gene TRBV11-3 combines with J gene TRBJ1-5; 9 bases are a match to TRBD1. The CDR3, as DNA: TGTGCCAGCAGCACATACAGGGGGCTCAGCAATCAGCCCCAGCATTTT. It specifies CASSTYRGLSNQPQHF. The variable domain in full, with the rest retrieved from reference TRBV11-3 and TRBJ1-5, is EAGVVQSPRYKIIEKKQPVAFWCNPISGHNTLYWYLQNLGQGPELLIRYENEEAVDDSQLPKDRFSAERLKGVDSTLKIQPAELGDSAVYLCASSTYRGLSNQPQHFGDGTRLSIL.